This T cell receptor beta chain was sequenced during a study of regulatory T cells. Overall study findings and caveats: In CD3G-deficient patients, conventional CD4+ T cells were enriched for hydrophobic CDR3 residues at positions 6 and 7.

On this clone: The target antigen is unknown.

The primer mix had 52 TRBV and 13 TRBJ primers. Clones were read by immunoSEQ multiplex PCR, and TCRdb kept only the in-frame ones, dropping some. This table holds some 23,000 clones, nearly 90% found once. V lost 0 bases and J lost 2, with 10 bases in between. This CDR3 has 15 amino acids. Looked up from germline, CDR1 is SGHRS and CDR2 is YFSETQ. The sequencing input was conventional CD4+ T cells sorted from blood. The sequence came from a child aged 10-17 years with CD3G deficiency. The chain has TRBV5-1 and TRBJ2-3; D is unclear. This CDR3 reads CASSLGQSYTDTQYF. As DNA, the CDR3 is TGCGCCAGCAGCTTGGGTCAGTCTTACACAGATACGCAGTATTTT.